This TCR beta chain was profiled in a study of radiation and T cells in renal cell carcinoma. Overall study results and limits: Top tumor clonotypes rose in blood 2 weeks post-radiation, then contracted.

Measured with immunoSEQ multiplex PCR; TCRdb has only the in-frame clones, and not every one. The sample consists of about 86,000 clones, around four fifths of them appearing once. Time point denoted: blood 4 weeks post-SBRT, at nephrectomy. Treatment of the sample: 15 Gy SBRT to primary tumor, nephrectomy 4 weeks later. Serial blood draws occurred at baseline and 2 and 4 weeks post-SBRT. The tumor was a clear cell renal cell carcinoma. For this clone: Its antigen is still unknown.

The sequence was collected from a man in his fifties with renal cell carcinoma. This material consisted of blood, taken from a patient whose treatment included radiotherapy and nephrectomy.

The CDR3 here is CASKNTDNEQFF. Here the CDR3 DNA reads TGTGCCAGCAAAAACACAGACAATGAGCAGTTCTTC. The V call is TRBV7-9, the J call TRBJ2-1; D ambiguous. The CDR3 totals 12 residues. The ends were cut back, 7 bases at V and 5 bases at J, with 9 bases in the middle. In germline, CDR1 is SEHNR, CDR2 FQNEAQ (reference sequence).